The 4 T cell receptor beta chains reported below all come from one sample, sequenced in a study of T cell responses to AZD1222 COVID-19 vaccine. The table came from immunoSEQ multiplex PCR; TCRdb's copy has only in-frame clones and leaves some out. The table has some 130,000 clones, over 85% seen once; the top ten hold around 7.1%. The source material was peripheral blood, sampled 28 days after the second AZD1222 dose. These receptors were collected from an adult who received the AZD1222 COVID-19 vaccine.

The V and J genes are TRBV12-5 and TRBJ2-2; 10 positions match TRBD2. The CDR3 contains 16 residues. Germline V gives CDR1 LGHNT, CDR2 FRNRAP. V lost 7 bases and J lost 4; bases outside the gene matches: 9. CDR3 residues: CASALKLAGSTGELFF. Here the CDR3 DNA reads TGTGCTAGTGCCCTCAAACTAGCGGGGAGCACCGGGGAGCTGTTTTTT.

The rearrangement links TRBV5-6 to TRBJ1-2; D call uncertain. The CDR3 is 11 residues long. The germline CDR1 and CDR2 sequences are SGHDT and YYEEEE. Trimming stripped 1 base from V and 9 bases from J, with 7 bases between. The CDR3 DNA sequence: TGTGCCAGCAGCTTGAGCGTGAGCTACACCTTC. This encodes CASSLSVSYTF.

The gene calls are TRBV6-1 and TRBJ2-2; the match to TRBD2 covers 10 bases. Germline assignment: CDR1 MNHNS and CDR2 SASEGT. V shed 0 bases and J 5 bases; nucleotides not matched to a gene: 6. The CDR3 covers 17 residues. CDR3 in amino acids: CASSEALLAGGTGELFF. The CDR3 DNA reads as TGTGCCAGCAGTGAAGCACTATTAGCGGGGGGAACCGGGGAGCTGTTTTTT.

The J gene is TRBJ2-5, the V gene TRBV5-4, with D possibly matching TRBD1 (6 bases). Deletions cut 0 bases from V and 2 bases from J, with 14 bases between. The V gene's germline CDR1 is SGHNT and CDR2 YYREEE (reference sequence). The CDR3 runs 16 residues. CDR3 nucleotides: TGTGCCAGCAGCTTGGTTCAGGGGAGCACACAAGAGACCCAGTACTTC. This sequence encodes CASSLVQGSTQETQYF.